Listed below are T cell receptor beta chains from one sample, sequenced in a study of blood T cell repertoires in COVID-19. Data came from immunoSEQ multiplex PCR; TCRdb stores just in-frame clones and leaves some out. The data contain fewer than 250,000 clones, around 80% of them singletons. Specimen: peripheral blood. The receptor source for this set is a human donor in a cohort sampled during active COVID-19. Each CDR3 is given with its conserved first and last residue. Each record gives: D gene, V gene, clone size, J gene, CDR3 DNA, CDR3 protein. The D gene is left open where the match is weak. Rows may omit the clone size; those that give it use once, few, many or a size class.

D gene: .
V gene: TRBV6-5
clone size: .
J gene: TRBJ2-5
CDR3 DNA: TGTGCCACCACCCCAGGGGACGGTCGCTTGGGGACCCAGTACTTC
CDR3 protein: CATTPGDGRLGTQYF

D gene: .
V gene: TRBV5-1
clone size: .
J gene: TRBJ2-7
CDR3 DNA: TGCGCCAGCAGCTTGGGCCAGGTATACGAGCAGTACTTC
CDR3 protein: CASSLGQVYEQYF

D gene: .
V gene: TRBV24-1
clone size: .
J gene: TRBJ1-1
CDR3 DNA: TGTGCCACCGCCCTCAGGGACTCCACTGAAGCTTTCTTT
CDR3 protein: CATALRDSTEAFF

D gene: TRBD1
V gene: TRBV9
clone size: few
J gene: TRBJ1-2
CDR3 DNA: TGTGCCAGCAGCACCTGGGACAGAGTTTCTAATGGCTACACCTTC
CDR3 protein: CASSTWDRVSNGYTF

D gene: TRBD2
V gene: TRBV15
clone size: .
J gene: TRBJ2-1
CDR3 DNA: TGTGCCACCAGCCTCGGACTAGCGGGAGCGCGGCAGTTCTTC
CDR3 protein: CATSLGLAGARQFF

D gene: TRBD2
V gene: TRBV5-1
clone size: .
J gene: TRBJ2-3
CDR3 DNA: TGCGCCAGCAGCTTGATAGCGGGCATAGATACGCAGTATTTT
CDR3 protein: CASSLIAGIDTQYF

D gene: .
V gene: TRBV5-5
clone size: .
J gene: TRBJ1-6
CDR3 DNA: TGTGCCAGCAGCTTAGACAGAAATTCACCCCTCCACTTT
CDR3 protein: CASSLDRNSPLHF

D gene: TRBD2
V gene: TRBV27
clone size: once
J gene: TRBJ2-2
CDR3 DNA: TGTGCCAGCAGTTCTCTAGCGGGAGCCAACACCGGGGAGCTGTTTTTT
CDR3 protein: CASSSLAGANTGELFF

D gene: TRBD2
V gene: TRBV28
clone size: .
J gene: TRBJ2-3
CDR3 DNA: TGTGCCAGCAGCCCATCTCTAGCGGGGGGCACAGATACGCAGTATTTT
CDR3 protein: CASSPSLAGGTDTQYF

D gene: .
V gene: TRBV9
clone size: .
J gene: TRBJ2-1
CDR3 DNA: TGTGCCAGCAGCGTAACAGGTGGGTCCTACAATGAGCAGTTCTTC
CDR3 protein: CASSVTGGSYNEQFF

D gene: TRBD1
V gene: TRBV7-8
clone size: .
J gene: TRBJ1-1
CDR3 DNA: TGTGCCAGCAGCGTTACTAGACAGGGGGCAACTGAAGCTTTCTTT
CDR3 protein: CASSVTRQGATEAFF

D gene: .
V gene: TRBV10-1
clone size: .
J gene: TRBJ2-3
CDR3 DNA: TGCGCCAGCTCGAAGGACTTATCTAGCACAGATACGCAGTATTTT
CDR3 protein: CASSKDLSSTDTQYF